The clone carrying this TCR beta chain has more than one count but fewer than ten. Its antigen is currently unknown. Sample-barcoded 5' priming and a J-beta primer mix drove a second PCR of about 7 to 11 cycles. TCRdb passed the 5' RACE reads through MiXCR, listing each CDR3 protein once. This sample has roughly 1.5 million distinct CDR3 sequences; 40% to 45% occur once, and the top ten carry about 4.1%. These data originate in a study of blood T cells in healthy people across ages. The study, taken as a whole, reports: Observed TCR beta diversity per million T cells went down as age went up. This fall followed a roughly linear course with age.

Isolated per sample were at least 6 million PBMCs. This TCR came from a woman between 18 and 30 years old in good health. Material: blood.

CDR3 in DNA: TGCGCCAGCAGCCAAGATGAGAGGGCAGGTACCCCAGGGGAGCAGTACTTC. Its translation: CASSQDERAGTPGEQYF. The genes are TRBV4-3 and TRBJ2-7; D is perhaps TRBD1 or TRBD2 (5 bases each). From germline, CDR1 is LGHNA and CDR2 YSLEER. The germline V and J ends were trimmed by 0 bases and 7 bases, with 22 bases remaining between them. The CDR3 consists of 17 residues.